Listed below are T cell receptor beta chains from one sample, sequenced in a study of cytomegalovirus exposure and HLA in healthy donors. Sequencing used immunoSEQ multiplex PCR; TCRdb keeps in-frame clones, though not all of them. Of about 190,000 clones listed, approximately 88% are singletons. Material: PBMCs. Receptors were obtained from a boy between 10 and 17 years old in good health and CMV-seronegative. CDR3s include the opening cysteine and the closing phenylalanine or tryptophan. A D gene is named only where the DNA matches it firmly. Not all rows give a size; the values are once, few, many and, for expanded clones, a class.

V,size,J,D,CDR3,DNA
TRBV4-1,-,TRBJ1-1,TRBD1,CASSLPGQSTEAFF,TGCGCCAGCAGCCTACCGGGACAGTCCACTGAAGCTTTCTTT
TRBV6-5,-,TRBJ2-2,-,CATVPLRGAGELFF,TGTGCCACCGTTCCTTTGCGGGGAGCCGGGGAGCTGTTTTTT
TRBV7-9,-,TRBJ1-1,-,CASSTSGRTEAFF,TGTGCCAGCAGTACCAGCGGACGTACTGAAGCTTTCTTT
TRBV19,-,TRBJ1-6,TRBD1,CASMGQSSYNSPLHF,TGTGCCAGTATGGGACAGAGCTCCTATAATTCACCCCTCCACTTT
TRBV9,-,TRBJ2-3,-,CASSLRQATDTQYF,TGTGCCAGCAGCTTAAGACAGGCTACAGATACGCAGTATTTT
TRBV6-1,-,TRBJ1-5,-,CASILNGGNQPQHF,TGTGCCAGCATCTTGAACGGGGGCAATCAGCCCCAGCATTTT
TRBV7-3,-,TRBJ2-2,-,CASSPGPGELFF,TGTGCCAGCAGCCCGGGTCCCGGGGAGCTGTTTTTT
TRBV2,-,TRBJ1-1,TRBD1,CASSERTGRYTEAFF,TGTGCCAGCAGTGAAAGGACAGGGAGATACACTGAAGCTTTCTTT
TRBV5-6,once,TRBJ2-1,-,CASSSQVVASEQFF,TGTGCCAGCAGCTCCCAAGTGGTTGCGTCTGAGCAGTTCTTC
TRBV4-3,-,TRBJ1-2,TRBD1,CASSQDGDSFYGYTF,TGCGCCAGCAGCCAAGATGGGGACAGCTTCTATGGCTACACCTTC
TRBV6-5,-,TRBJ2-1,TRBD1,CASSSRDRRYNEQFF,TGTGCCAGCAGTTCGAGGGACAGACGTTACAATGAGCAGTTCTTC
TRBV2,-,TRBJ2-2,-,CASSVENTGELFF,TGTGCCAGCAGTGTAGAGAACACCGGGGAGCTGTTTTTT
TRBV27,-,TRBJ2-2,-,CASTARNTGELFF,TGTGCCAGCACCGCGAGAAACACCGGGGAGCTGTTTTTT
TRBV9,-,TRBJ2-7,TRBD2,CASSPSGTSGEQYF,TGTGCCAGCAGCCCTTCCGGGACTAGCGGCGAGCAGTACTTC
TRBV25-1,once,TRBJ1-2,TRBD1,CATREGAGGGYTF,TGTGCCACCAGAGAGGGGGCTGGGGGGGGCTACACCTTC
TRBV28,-,TRBJ2-3,-,CASSQSGSTDTQYF,TGTGCCAGCAGCCAGAGCGGGAGCACAGATACGCAGTATTTT
TRBV2,-,TRBJ2-1,TRBD2,CASSVSEAGSYNEQFF,TGTGCCAGCAGTGTGTCCGAAGCGGGGTCCTACAATGAGCAGTTCTTC
TRBV29-1,-,TRBJ2-7,TRBD2,CSAAPSGSYYEQYF,TGCAGTGCCGCCCCTAGCGGGAGCTATTACGAGCAGTACTTC
TRBV4-3,-,TRBJ1-2,-,CASSQDRDNNYGYTF,TGCGCCAGCAGCCAAGATCGGGACAATAACTATGGCTACACCTTC
TRBV7-9,-,TRBJ2-7,-,CASSFRDQPYEQYF,TGTGCCAGCAGCTTCCGGGATCAACCCTACGAGCAGTACTTC
TRBV11-2,-,TRBJ2-3,TRBD2,CASSWLAGLTDTQYF,TGTGCCAGCAGCTGGCTAGCGGGGCTCACAGATACGCAGTATTTT
TRBV10-3,-,TRBJ2-2,-,CATRGGANTGELFF,TGTGCCACCCGTGGCGGCGCGAACACCGGGGAGCTGTTTTTT
TRBV19,-,TRBJ1-1,TRBD1,CASSTNTGTGGKF,TGTGCCAGTAGTACTAATACCGGGACAGGGGGGAAATTT
TRBV13,-,TRBJ1-1,-,CASSSRGTEAFF,TGTGCCAGCAGCTCCAGGGGAACTGAAGCTTTCTTT
TRBV5-6,-,TRBJ1-3,-,CASSLAGSSSGNTIYF,TGTGCCAGCAGCTTGGCCGGATCTAGCTCTGGAAACACCATATATTTT
TRBV29-1,-,TRBJ1-1,-,CSVGGRAEAFF,TGCAGCGTTGGGGGGAGGGCTGAAGCTTTCTTT
TRBV6-5,-,TRBJ1-4,-,CASSEHRDEKLFF,TGTGCCAGCAGTGAGCACAGGGATGAAAAACTGTTTTTT
TRBV19,-,TRBJ2-1,-,CASSIDRLYNEQFF,TGTGCCAGTAGTATAGACCGACTCTACAATGAGCAGTTCTTC
TRBV7-2,-,TRBJ1-2,-,CASSLAQSFYGYTF,TGTGCCAGCAGCTTAGCCCAGTCCTTCTATGGCTACACCTTC
TRBV7-8,once,TRBJ2-7,-,CASSLAPGKNEQYF,TGTGCCAGCAGCTTAGCGCCAGGGAAAAACGAGCAGTACTTC
TRBV5-6,-,TRBJ2-3,TRBD2,CASSLVGLAGGRDTQYF,TGTGCCAGCAGCTTGGTGGGACTAGCGGGAGGGCGAGATACGCAGTATTTT
TRBV18,-,TRBJ2-3,-,CASSPELTSLRADTQYF,TGTGCCAGCTCACCAGAGCTCACTAGCCTACGGGCAGATACGCAGTATTTT
TRBV27,-,TRBJ2-7,-,CASRATVSYEQYF,TGTGCCAGCAGGGCGACAGTTAGCTACGAGCAGTACTTC
TRBV15,-,TRBJ2-7,-,CATSRPGAAYEQYF,TGTGCCACCAGCAGACCAGGGGCCGCCTACGAGCAGTACTTC
TRBV7-9,-,TRBJ1-5,-,CASSLGGLGSNQPQHF,TGTGCCAGCAGCTTAGGGGGGCTTGGGAGCAATCAGCCCCAGCATTTT
TRBV7-2,-,TRBJ1-5,TRBD1,CASSLGGTGNQPQHF,TGTGCCAGCAGCTTAGGAGGGACAGGCAATCAGCCCCAGCATTTT
TRBV10-3,-,TRBJ2-5,TRBD2,CAISEQLAGSKETQYF,TGTGCCATCAGTGAGCAACTAGCGGGTAGTAAAGAGACCCAGTACTTC
TRBV7-9,-,TRBJ2-7,-,CASSLTGTTYEQYF,TGTGCCAGCAGCTTGACCGGGACAACCTACGAGCAGTACTTC
TRBV2,-,TRBJ2-7,-,CASSGDINYEQYF,TGTGCCAGCTCAGGGGACATAAACTACGAGCAGTACTTC
TRBV9,-,TRBJ1-1,TRBD1,CASSVDAPEGAYTEAFF,TGTGCCAGCAGCGTAGACGCCCCAGAGGGGGCCTACACTGAAGCTTTCTTT